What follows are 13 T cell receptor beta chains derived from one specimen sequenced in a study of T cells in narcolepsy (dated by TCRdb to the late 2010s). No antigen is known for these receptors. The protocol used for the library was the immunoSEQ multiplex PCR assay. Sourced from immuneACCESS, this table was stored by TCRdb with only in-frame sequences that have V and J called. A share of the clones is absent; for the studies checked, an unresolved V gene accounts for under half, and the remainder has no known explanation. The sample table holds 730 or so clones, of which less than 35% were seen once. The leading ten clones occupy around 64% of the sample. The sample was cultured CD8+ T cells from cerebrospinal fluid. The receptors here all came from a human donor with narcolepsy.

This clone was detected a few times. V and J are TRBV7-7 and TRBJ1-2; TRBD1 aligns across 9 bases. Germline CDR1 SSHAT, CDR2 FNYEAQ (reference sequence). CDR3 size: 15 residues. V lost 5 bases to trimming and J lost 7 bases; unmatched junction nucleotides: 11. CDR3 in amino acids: CASSASGQGTFGYTF. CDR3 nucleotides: TGTGCCAGCAGCGCCTCGGGACAGGGTACCTTTGGCTACACCTTC.

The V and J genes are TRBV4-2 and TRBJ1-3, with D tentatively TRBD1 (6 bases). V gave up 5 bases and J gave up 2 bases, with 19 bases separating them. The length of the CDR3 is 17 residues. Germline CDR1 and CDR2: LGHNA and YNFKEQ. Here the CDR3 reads CASSSWNSGAAGNTIYF. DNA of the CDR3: TGTGCCAGCAGCAGCTGGAATTCAGGGGCAGCTGGAAACACCATATATTTT.

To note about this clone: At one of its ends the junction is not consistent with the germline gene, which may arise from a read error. The CDR3, as DNA: TGCGCCAGCAGCCTAGGGGGCCCGAACACCATATATTTT. Translated: CASSLGGPNTIYF. This chain joins TRBV7-7 and TRBJ1-3, with 7 bases that match TRBD1. CDR3 length: 13 residues. The germline V gene encodes CDR1 SSHAT and CDR2 FNYEAQ (reference sequence).

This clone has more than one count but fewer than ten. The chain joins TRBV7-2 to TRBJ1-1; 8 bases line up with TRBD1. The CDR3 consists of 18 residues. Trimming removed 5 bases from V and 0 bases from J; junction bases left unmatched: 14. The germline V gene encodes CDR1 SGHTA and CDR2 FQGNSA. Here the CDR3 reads CASSRTMGEQGVNTEAFF. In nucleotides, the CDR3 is TGTGCCAGCAGCCGAACGATGGGAGAACAGGGGGTGAACACTGAAGCTTTCTTT.

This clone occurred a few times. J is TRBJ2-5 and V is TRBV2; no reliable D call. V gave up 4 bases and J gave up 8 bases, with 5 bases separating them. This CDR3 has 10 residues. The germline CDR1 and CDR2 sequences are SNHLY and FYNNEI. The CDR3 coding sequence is TGTGCCAGCAGTGCGGGTACCCAGTACTTC. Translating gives CASSAGTQYF.

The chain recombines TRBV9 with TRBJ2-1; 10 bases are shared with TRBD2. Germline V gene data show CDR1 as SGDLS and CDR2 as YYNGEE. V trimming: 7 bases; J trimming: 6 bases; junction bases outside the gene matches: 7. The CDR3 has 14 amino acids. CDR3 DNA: TGTGCCAGCGCTAGCGGGAGTGTGAGCAATGAGCAGTTCTTC. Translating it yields CASASGSVSNEQFF.

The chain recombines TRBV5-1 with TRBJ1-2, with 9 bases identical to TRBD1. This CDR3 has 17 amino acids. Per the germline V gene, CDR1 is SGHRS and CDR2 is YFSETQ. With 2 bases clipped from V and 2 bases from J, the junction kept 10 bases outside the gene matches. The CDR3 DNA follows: TGCGCCAGCAGCTTATTGTGGGGGACAGGGAGGAACTATGGCTACACCTTC. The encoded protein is CASSLLWGTGRNYGYTF.

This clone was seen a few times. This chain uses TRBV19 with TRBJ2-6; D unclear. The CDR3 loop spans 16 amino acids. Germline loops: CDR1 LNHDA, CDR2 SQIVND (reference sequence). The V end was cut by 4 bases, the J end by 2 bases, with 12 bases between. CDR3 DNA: TGTGCCAGTAGTACAAAAGGGCAGCCTGGGGCCAACGTCCTGACTTTC. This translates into CASSTKGQPGANVLTF. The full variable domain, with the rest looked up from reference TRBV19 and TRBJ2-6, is DGGITQSPKYLFRKEGQNVTLSCEQNLNHDAMYWYRQDPGQGLRLIYYSQIVNDFQKGDIAEGYSVSREKKESFPLTVTSAQKNPTAFYLCASSTKGQPGANVLTFGAGSRLTVL.

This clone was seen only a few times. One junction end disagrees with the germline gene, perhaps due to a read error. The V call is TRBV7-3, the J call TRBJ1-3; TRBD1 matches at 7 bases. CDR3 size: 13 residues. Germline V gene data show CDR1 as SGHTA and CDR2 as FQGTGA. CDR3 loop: CASSLGGPNTIYF. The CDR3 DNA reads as TGCGCCAGCAGCCTAGGGGGCCCGAACACCATATATTTT.

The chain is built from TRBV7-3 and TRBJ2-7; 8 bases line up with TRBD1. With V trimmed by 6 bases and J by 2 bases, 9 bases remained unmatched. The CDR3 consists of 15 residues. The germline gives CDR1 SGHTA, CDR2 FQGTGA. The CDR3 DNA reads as TGTGCCAGCAGGAGTGGGGACAGGCGACCCTACGAGCAGTACTTC. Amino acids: CASRSGDRRPYEQYF.

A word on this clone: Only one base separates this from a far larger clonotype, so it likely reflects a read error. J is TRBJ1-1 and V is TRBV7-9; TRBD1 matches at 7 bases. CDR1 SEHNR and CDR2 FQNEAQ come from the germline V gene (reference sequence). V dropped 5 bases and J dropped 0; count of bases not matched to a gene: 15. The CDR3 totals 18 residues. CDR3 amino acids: CASSRTMGDQGVNTEAFF. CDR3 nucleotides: TGTGCCAGCAGCCGAACGATGGGAGATCAGGGGGTGAACACTGAAGCTTTCTTT.

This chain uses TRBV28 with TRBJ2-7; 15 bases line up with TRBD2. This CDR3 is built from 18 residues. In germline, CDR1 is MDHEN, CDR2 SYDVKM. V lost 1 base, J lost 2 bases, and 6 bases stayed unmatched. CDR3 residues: CASSLSWTSGGATYEQYF. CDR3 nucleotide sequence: TGTGCCAGCAGTTTATCGTGGACTAGCGGGGGGGCTACCTACGAGCAGTACTTC.

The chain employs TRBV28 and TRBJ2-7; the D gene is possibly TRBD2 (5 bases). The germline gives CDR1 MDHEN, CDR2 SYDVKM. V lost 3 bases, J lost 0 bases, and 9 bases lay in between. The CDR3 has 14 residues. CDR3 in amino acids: CASSFRGSSYEQYF. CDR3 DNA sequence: TGTGCCAGCAGTTTTCGTGGGAGCTCCTACGAGCAGTACTTC.